The sequence of this TCR beta chain was determined in a study of graft-versus-host responses after intestinal transplantation. About this clone itself: Its antigen remains unknown.

The posterior iliac crest or another site supplied bone marrow after transplant. Whole-study results and caveats: Analysis identified GvH clones in recipient marrow, with some appearing first in ileum or blood.

Profiled with immunoSEQ multiplex PCR; TCRdb holds only in-frame clones, not every one. The sample contains 20,000 or so clones, about 89% of which appear only once. This sequence was found in a human patient who received an intestinal transplant, so some T cells may come from the graft donor. This specimen was bone marrow, taken 120 to 130 days after transplant.

CDR3 nucleotides: TGTGCCAGCAGAGCAATAGCGGAGCCCTCCTACGAGCAGTACTTC. Its translation is CASRAIAEPSYEQYF. The rearrangement joins TRBV6-5 to TRBJ2-7; D possibly corresponds to TRBD2 (6 bases). Between the trimmed V and J ends, which lost 6 bases and 0 bases, there was a span of 15 bases. Germline CDR1 is MNHEY and CDR2 is SVGAGI. The CDR3 is 15 amino acids.